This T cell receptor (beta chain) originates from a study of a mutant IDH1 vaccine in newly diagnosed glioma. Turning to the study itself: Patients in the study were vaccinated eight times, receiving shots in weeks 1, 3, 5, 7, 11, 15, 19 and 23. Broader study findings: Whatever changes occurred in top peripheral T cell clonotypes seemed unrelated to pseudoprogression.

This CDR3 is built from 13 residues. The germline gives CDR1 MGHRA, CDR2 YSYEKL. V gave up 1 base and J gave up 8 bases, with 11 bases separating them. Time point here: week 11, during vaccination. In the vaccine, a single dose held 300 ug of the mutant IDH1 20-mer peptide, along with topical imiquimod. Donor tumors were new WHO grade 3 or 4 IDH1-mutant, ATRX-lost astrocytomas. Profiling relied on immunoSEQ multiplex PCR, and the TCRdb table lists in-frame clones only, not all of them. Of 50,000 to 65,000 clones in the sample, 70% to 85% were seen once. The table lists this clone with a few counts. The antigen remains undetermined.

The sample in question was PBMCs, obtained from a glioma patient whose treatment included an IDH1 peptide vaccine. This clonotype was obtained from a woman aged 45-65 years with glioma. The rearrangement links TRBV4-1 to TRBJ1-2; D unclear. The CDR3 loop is CASSQGSLRGYTF. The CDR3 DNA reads TGCGCCAGCAGCCAAGGCAGCCTTAGAGGCTACACCTTC.